These 21 T cell receptor beta chains came from one sample sequenced in a study of glioma-infiltrating T cells. The iRepertoire nested amplicon-rescue multiplex PCR amplified TCR alpha and beta CDR3s from RNA. MiXCR was run by TCRdb on the multiplex PCR reads, yielding one entry per CDR3 protein. The sample contains some 180,000 distinct CDR3 sequences, around 32% of which appear only once. The sequenced sample consisted of glioma tissue, nonneoplastic brain tissue, or PBMCs (not recorded which). The receptors come from a human donor with low-grade glioma or glioblastoma, undergoing nonglioma brain surgery, or in good health (not recorded which).

This clonotype was picked up many times. This chain uses TRBV7-9 with TRBJ2-3; D unclear. Deletions cut 0 bases from V and 0 bases from J, with 13 bases between. Looked up from germline, CDR1 is SEHNR and CDR2 is FQNEAQ (reference sequence). The CDR3 sequence is 17 residues long. This CDR3 is CASSLAVLIPSTDTQYF. CDR3 DNA sequence: TGTGCCAGCAGCTTAGCAGTCCTGATTCCTAGCACAGATACGCAGTATTTT.

This clonotype was seen only a few times. The V and J genes are TRBV9 and TRBJ2-3, with D perhaps matching TRBD2 (5 bases). The CDR3 is 14 amino acids. Germline lookup yields CDR1 SGDLS and CDR2 YYNGEE. V lost 3 bases, J lost 2 bases, and 10 bases lay in between. CDR3 region: CASSAEAATDTQYF. CDR3 bases: TGTGCCAGCAGCGCGGAAGCGGCCACAGATACGCAGTATTTT.

This clonotype occurred many times. V is TRBV2 and J is TRBJ2-3; TRBD2 matches 7 bases. Germline V CDR1 and CDR2: SNHLY, FYNNEI. V shed 7 bases, J shed 5 bases, and the junction held 3 bases outside the gene matches. CDR3 length: 12 amino acids. As DNA, the CDR3 is TGTGCCAGCAAAGCGGGAAGAGATACGCAGTATTTT. Translated: CASKAGRDTQYF.

The chain recombines TRBV7-2 with TRBJ2-7; 13 nucleotides align to TRBD2. Looked up from germline, CDR1 is SGHTA and CDR2 is FQGNSA. Trimming at V came to 4 bases and at J to 10 bases, leaving 10 bases not matched to a gene. The CDR3 length is 15 residues. The CDR3 loop reads CASSSSGTSGNFQYF. The CDR3 bases are TGTGCCAGCAGCTCTTCCGGGACTAGCGGGAACTTCCAGTACTTC.

There are many counts of this clonotype. The rearrangement uses TRBV12-3 or TRBV12-4 and TRBJ1-1; D is uncertain. This CDR3 comprises 14 residues. V lost 1 base and J 2 bases, leaving 8 bases between the germline ends. CDR3 nucleotides: TGTGCCAGCAGTTTAGGGTCGGATAACACTGAAGCTTTCTTT. Protein: CASSLGSDNTEAFF.

At least ten counts were recorded for this clonotype. The CDR3 here is CASSLGGLAGYQPQHF. The CDR3 region has the DNA TGTGCCAGCAGTTTAGGCGGGCTCGCCGGTTATCAGCCCCAGCATTTT. The V gene is TRBV28, the J gene TRBJ1-5; D is undetermined. This CDR3 contains 16 residues. Germline CDR1 is MDHEN and CDR2 is SYDVKM. Trimming took off 2 bases at V and 5 bases at J, with 16 bases between the two ends.

This clonotype was counted many times. The chain recombines TRBV20-1 with TRBJ1-5; 8 nucleotides align to TRBD1. The CDR3 totals 16 residues. The germline V gene encodes CDR1 DFQATT and CDR2 SNEGSKA (reference sequence). V trimming: 4 bases; J trimming: 6 bases; junction bases outside the gene matches: 14. CDR3 loop: CSATGGGTAMGQPQHF. CDR3 DNA: TGCAGTGCTACAGGGGGCGGGACGGCAATGGGTCAGCCCCAGCATTTT.

J is TRBJ2-7 and V is TRBV27; the match to TRBD2 covers 13 bases. V was pared by 5 bases and J by 3 bases, with 7 bases of the junction left unmatched. Germline V lookup: CDR1 MNHEY, CDR2 SMNVEV (reference sequence). This CDR3 has 16 residues. Here the CDR3 reads CASSPRTSGSIYEQYF. CDR3 in DNA: TGTGCCAGCAGTCCACGGACTAGCGGGAGTATCTACGAGCAGTACTTC.

With regard to this clonotype: A much larger clone differs by one base, so this may be a read error. V usage is TRBV19 and J usage is TRBJ2-1, with no clear D. The CDR3 contains 15 residues. The V gene lost 7 bases and the J gene lost 9 bases, with 22 bases spanning the gap. CDR1 and CDR2 (germline): LNHDA, SQIVND (reference sequence). CDR3 protein: CASTPPLQNNSEQFF. CDR3 coding DNA: TGTGCCAGTACCCCACCGTTACAGAACAACAGTGAGCAGTTCTTC.

This clonotype was seen at least ten times. DNA of the CDR3: TGCGCCAGCAGCCAGGGGGACAGGGTCAATGAGCAGTTCTTC. It translates to CASSQGDRVNEQFF. V and J are TRBV4-3 and TRBJ2-1, with TRBD1 identical over 9 bases. Germline-derived CDR1 and CDR2 are LGHNA and YSLEER. V was pared by 3 bases and J by 6 bases, with 3 bases of the junction left unmatched. The CDR3 is 14 amino acids.

Concerning this clonotype itself: Just one base apart from a much larger clone, this may be a read error. This chain connects TRBV7-2 to TRBJ2-3; TRBD1 or TRBD2 may be the D gene (5 bases each). The V end lost 2 bases, the J end lost 13 bases, and 19 bases lay between the germline ends. Germline values: CDR1 SGHTA, CDR2 FQGNSA. This CDR3 spans 14 amino acids. CDR3: CASSLSSGGGTEYF. The CDR3 DNA is TGTGCCAGCAGCTTAAGTAGTGGGGGTGGGACGGAGTATTTT.

This clonotype was counted at least ten times. An end of the junction differs from the germline gene, which may be a read error. V is TRBV29-1 and J is TRBJ2-1; 12 bases align to TRBD1. The length of the CDR3 is 13 residues. Germline V gene lookup returns CDR1 SQVTM and CDR2 ANQGSEA. This CDR3 reads CSVDRRGTGGALF. For the CDR3, the DNA is TGCAGCGTTGACCGACGGGGGACAGGGGGCGCGCTCTTC.

This clonotype was seen ten or more times. This rearrangement joins TRBV18 to TRBJ2-5, with TRBD1 matching over 7 bases. Trimming took 1 base from V and 5 from J; bases not matched to a gene: 4. The CDR3 has 14 amino acids. Germline loops: CDR1 KGHSH, CDR2 LQKENI. CDR3 in DNA: TGTGCCAGCTCACCACAGGGGGCGAAGGAGACCCAGTACTTC. This translates into CASSPQGAKETQYF.

The rearrangement links TRBV6-1 to TRBJ2-2, with D possibly matching TRBD2 (6 bases). V was cut by 5 bases and J by 3 bases, with 16 bases left in between. Germline CDR1 and CDR2: MNHNS and SASEGT. The CDR3 is made up of 16 amino acids. The CDR3 sequence is CASSLLGRRDTGELFF. The CDR3 DNA follows: TGTGCCAGCAGTCTCCTAGGGCGGAGGGACACCGGGGAGCTGTTTTTT.

The genes are TRBV29-1 and TRBJ2-3, with 7 bases fitting TRBD2. Per the germline V gene, CDR1 is SQVTM and CDR2 is ANQGSEA. With 5 bases clipped from V and 4 bases from J, the junction kept 9 bases outside the gene matches. CDR3 length equals 14 residues. CDR3: CSVKGGSGADTQYF. Written as DNA, the CDR3 is TGCAGCGTTAAGGGAGGGAGCGGGGCAGATACGCAGTATTTT.

This clonotype was detected ten times or more. V is TRBV29-1 and J is TRBJ1-1; TRBD1 matches 7 bases. CDR1 is SQVTM, CDR2 ANQGSEA, per germline. The CDR3 length is 12 residues. With V trimmed by 6 bases and J by 5 bases, 6 bases remained unmatched. As DNA, the CDR3 is TGCAGCGTGTCCCAGGGGGGAACTGAAGCTTTCTTT. Translation gives CSVSQGGTEAFF.

The rearrangement links TRBV5-1 to TRBJ2-7; TRBD1 is a possible D gene (5 bases). V shed 7 bases and J shed 4 bases, with 21 bases lying between them. This CDR3 region has 15 residues. CDR1 and CDR2 (germline): SGHRS, YFSETQ. Here the CDR3 DNA reads TGCGCCAGCCACGACTCCCCGCGACAGCAGTACGAGCAGTACTTC. This sequence encodes CASHDSPRQQYEQYF. Combining the CDR3 with reference TRBV5-1 and TRBJ2-7 gives the whole variable domain KAGVTQTPRYLIKTRGQQVTLSCSPISGHRSVSWYQQTPGQGLQFLFEYFSETQRNKGNFPGRFSGRQFSNSRSEMNVSTLELGDSALYLCASHDSPRQQYEQYFGPGTRLTVT.

This rearrangement joins TRBV3-1 to TRBJ2-1; D not resolved. V shed 1 base and J shed 10 bases, with 2 bases lying between them. The CDR3 sequence is 10 residues long. Per germline, CDR1 LGHDT and CDR2 YNNKEL (reference sequence). The CDR3 is CASSQGEQFF. DNA of the CDR3: TGTGCCAGCAGCCAAGGCGAGCAGTTCTTC.

With regard to this clonotype: Relative to the germline gene, one junction end is altered; a read error may explain this. This sequence joins TRBV7-2 and TRBJ2-6; D unresolved. The CDR3 loop spans 14 amino acids. From germline, CDR1 is SGHTA and CDR2 FQGNSA. This CDR3 reads CVSSPLPGANVLTF. The DNA for the CDR3 is TGTGTCAGCAGCCCACTACCTGGGGCCAACGTCCTGACTTTC.

At least ten counts were recorded for this clonotype. J is TRBJ1-1 and V is TRBV27; the D gene is possibly TRBD1 (5 bases). The germline V gene encodes CDR1 MNHEY and CDR2 SMNVEV (reference sequence). This CDR3 contains 13 residues. V was cut by 1 base and J by 6 bases, with 9 bases left in between. CDR3 nucleotide sequence: TGTGCCAGCAGTTTATTGGGGCCTGCTGAAGCTTTCTTT. Protein sequence: CASSLLGPAEAFF.

Many counts were recorded for this clonotype. The V gene is TRBV27, the J gene TRBJ2-7, with 7 bases matching TRBD2. This CDR3 has 15 residues. V shed 3 bases and J 3 bases; nucleotides not matched to a gene: 8. Germline V gives CDR1 MNHEY, CDR2 SMNVEV (reference sequence). The CDR3 here is CASSLSGIRNYEQYF. DNA of the CDR3: TGTGCCAGCAGTTTGAGCGGGATCCGAAACTACGAGCAGTACTTC.